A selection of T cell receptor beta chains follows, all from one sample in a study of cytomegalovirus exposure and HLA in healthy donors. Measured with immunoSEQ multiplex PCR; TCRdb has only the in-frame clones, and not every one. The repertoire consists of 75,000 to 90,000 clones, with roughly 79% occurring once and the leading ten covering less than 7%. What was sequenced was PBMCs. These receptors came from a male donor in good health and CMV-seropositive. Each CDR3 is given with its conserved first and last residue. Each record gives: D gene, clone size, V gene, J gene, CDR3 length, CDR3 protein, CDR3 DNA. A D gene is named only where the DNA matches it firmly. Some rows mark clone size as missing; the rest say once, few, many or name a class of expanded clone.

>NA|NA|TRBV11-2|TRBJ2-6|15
CASSLGGTGANVLTF
TGTGCCAGCAGCTTAGGCGGGACTGGGGCCAACGTCCTGACTTTC
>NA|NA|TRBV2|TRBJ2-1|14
CASSSGQISGEQFF
TGTGCCAGCAGCTCGGGACAGATTAGCGGAGAGCAGTTCTTC
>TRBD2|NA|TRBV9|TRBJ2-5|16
CASSVRAGGPQETQYF
TGTGCCAGCAGCGTAAGAGCGGGGGGGCCCCAAGAGACCCAGTACTTC
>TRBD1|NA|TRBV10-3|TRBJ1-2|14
CAIAMDRGNYGYTF
TGTGCCATCGCGATGGACAGGGGCAACTATGGCTACACCTTC
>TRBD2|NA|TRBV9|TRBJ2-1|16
CASSVGLAGGLNEQFF
TGTGCCAGCAGCGTAGGTTTAGCGGGGGGGTTGAATGAGCAGTTCTTC
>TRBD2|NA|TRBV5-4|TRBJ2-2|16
CASSPPGLAGGGELFF
TGTGCCAGCTCTCCCCCGGGACTAGCGGGAGGCGGGGAGCTGTTTTTT
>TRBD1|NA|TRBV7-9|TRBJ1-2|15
CSSGDTTGDNYGYTF
TGTTCCAGCGGCGACACGACAGGGGATAACTATGGCTACACCTTC
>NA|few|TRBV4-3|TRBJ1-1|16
CASSQDLEGWAGEAFF
TGCGCCAGCAGCCAAGATTTGGAAGGATGGGCAGGGGAAGCTTTCTTT
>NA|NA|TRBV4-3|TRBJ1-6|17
CASSRRKGISYNSPLHF
TGCGCCAGCAGCCGGCGGAAAGGAATATCCTATAATTCACCCCTCCACTTT
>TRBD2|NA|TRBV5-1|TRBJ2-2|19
CASSPGGLAGPGGTGELFF
TGCGCCAGCAGCCCGGGGGGACTAGCGGGCCCAGGAGGCACCGGGGAGCTGTTTTTT
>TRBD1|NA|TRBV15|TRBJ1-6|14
CATARQGYNSPLHF
TGTGCCACCGCCCGACAGGGGTATAATTCACCCCTCCACTTT
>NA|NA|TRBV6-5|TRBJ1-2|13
CASSEARASGYTF
TGTGCCAGCAGTGAAGCGAGGGCCTCTGGCTACACCTTC
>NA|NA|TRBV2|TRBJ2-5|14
CASSETTLRKTQYF
TGTGCCAGCAGTGAAACTACACTTAGAAAGACCCAGTACTTC
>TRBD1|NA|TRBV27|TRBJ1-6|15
CASSTRTGGVSPLHF
TGTGCCAGCAGTACACGGACAGGGGGCGTTTCACCCCTCCACTTT
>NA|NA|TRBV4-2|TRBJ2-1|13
CASSKLGGHEQFF
TGTGCCAGCAGCAAACTGGGAGGTCATGAGCAGTTCTTC
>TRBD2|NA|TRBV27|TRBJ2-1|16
CASSIRTSGSGNEQFF
TGTGCCAGCAGTATTCGGACTAGCGGGAGTGGGAATGAGCAGTTCTTC
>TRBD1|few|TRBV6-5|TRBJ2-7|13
CGIGTGYSYEQYF
TGTGGCATCGGGACAGGGTATTCCTACGAGCAGTACTTC
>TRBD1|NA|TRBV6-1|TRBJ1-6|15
CALQRVVGTGSPLHF
TGTGCCTTACAGCGGGTGGTAGGGACAGGTTCACCCCTCCACTTT
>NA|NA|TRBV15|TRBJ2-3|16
CATREEGEGGTDTQYF
TGTGCCACCAGAGAAGAGGGTGAGGGTGGCACAGATACGCAGTATTTT
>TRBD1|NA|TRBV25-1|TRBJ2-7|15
CASSGRGTGTHEQYF
TGTGCCAGCAGTGGCCGGGGGACAGGGACCCACGAGCAGTACTTC
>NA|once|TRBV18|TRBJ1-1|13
CASSPPTGTEAFF
TGTGCCAGCTCCCCGCCCACGGGAACTGAAGCTTTCTTT
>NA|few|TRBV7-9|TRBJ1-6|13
CASSLGTVGTLHF
TGTGCCAGCAGCTTAGGTACAGTTGGCACCCTCCACTTT
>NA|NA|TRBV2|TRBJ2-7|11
CASSTGYEQYF
TGTGCCAGCTCGACAGGTTACGAGCAGTACTTC
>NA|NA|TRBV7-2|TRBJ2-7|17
CASSLEGWRVSSYEQYF
TGTGCCAGCAGCTTAGAAGGGTGGCGGGTGAGCTCCTACGAGCAGTACTTC
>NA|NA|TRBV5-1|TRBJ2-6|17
CASSLALPGAGANVLTF
TGCGCCAGCAGCTTAGCATTACCCGGGGCTGGGGCCAACGTCCTGACTTTC
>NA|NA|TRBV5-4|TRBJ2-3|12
CASSPRGDTQYF
TGTGCCAGCAGCCCCCGCGGAGATACGCAGTATTTT
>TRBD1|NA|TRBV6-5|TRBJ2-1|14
CASRDRGLWNEQFF
TGTGCCAGCAGGGACAGGGGGCTGTGGAATGAGCAGTTCTTC
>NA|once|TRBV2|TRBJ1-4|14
CASRPREGPEKLFF
TGTGCCAGCAGACCGAGGGAGGGGCCTGAAAAACTGTTTTTT
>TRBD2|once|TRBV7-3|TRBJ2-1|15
CASSPGRGLNNEQFF
TGTGCCAGCAGCCCGGGGAGGGGACTAAACAATGAGCAGTTCTTC
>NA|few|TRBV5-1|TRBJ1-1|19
CASSLSPLWGRGMNTEAFF
TGCGCCAGCAGCTTGTCCCCGCTATGGGGGCGGGGGATGAACACTGAAGCTTTCTTT
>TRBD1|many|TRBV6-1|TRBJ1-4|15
CASSDGQGEGEKLFF
TGTGCCAGCAGTGACGGACAGGGGGAAGGAGAAAAACTGTTTTTT
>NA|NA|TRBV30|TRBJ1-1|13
CAWQYTGSTEAFF
TGTGCCTGGCAGTATACAGGGTCCACTGAAGCTTTCTTT
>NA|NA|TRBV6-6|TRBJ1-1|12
CASSSYEGEAFF
TGTGCCAGCAGTTCCTATGAGGGTGAAGCTTTCTTT
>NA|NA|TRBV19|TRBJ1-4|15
CASHLQGGGNEKLFF
TGTGCCAGTCATCTACAGGGTGGAGGTAATGAAAAACTGTTTTTT
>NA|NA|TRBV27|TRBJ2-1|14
CASSSGAAWNEQFF
TGTGCCAGCAGTAGCGGAGCAGCTTGGAATGAGCAGTTCTTC
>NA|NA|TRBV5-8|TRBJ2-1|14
CASSLVTGFNEQFF
TGTGCCAGCAGCTTGGTCACAGGGTTTAATGAGCAGTTCTTC
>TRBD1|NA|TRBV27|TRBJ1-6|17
CASSPGQGRSYNSPLHF
TGTGCCAGCAGTCCGGGACAGGGCCGCTCCTATAATTCACCCCTCCACTTT
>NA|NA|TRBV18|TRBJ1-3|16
CASSPAAQFSGNTIYF
TGTGCCAGCTCACCGGCAGCGCAGTTCTCTGGAAACACCATATATTTT
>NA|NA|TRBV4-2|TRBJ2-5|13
CASSQGLQETQYF
TGTGCCAGCAGCCAAGGTCTCCAAGAGACCCAGTACTTC
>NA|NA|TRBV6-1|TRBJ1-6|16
CASSAPGPGVDSPLHF
TGTGCCAGCAGTGCCCCCGGACCGGGGGTGGATTCACCCCTCCACTTT
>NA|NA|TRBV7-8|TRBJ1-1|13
CASSFDLAGEAFF
TGTGCCAGCAGCTTTGACTTGGCTGGTGAAGCTTTCTTT
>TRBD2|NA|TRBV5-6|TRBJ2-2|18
CASSLFAGGRLHTGELFF
TGTGCCAGCAGCTTGTTCGCGGGGGGGCGTCTACACACCGGGGAGCTGTTTTTT
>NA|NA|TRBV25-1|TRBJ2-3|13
CASSRDTTDTQYF
TGTGCCAGCAGCCGGGACACAACAGATACGCAGTATTTT
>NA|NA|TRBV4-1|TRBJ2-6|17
CASSQEEAVSGANVLTF
TGCGCCAGCAGCCAAGAGGAGGCTGTCTCTGGGGCCAACGTCCTGACTTTC
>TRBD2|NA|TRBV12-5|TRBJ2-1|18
CASGFYPGGTLLYNEQFF
TGTGCTAGTGGTTTCTACCCGGGGGGAACTTTACTCTACAATGAGCAGTTCTTC
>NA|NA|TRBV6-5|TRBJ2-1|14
CASREDGVANEQFF
TGTGCCAGCAGAGAAGATGGTGTAGCTAATGAGCAGTTCTTC
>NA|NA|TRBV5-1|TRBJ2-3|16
CASSLLLRGSTDTQYF
TGCGCCAGCAGCTTGTTATTGCGGGGAAGCACAGATACGCAGTATTTT
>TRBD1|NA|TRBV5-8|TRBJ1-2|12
CASRLTGYGYTF
TGTGCCAGCAGACTGACAGGGTATGGCTACACCTTC
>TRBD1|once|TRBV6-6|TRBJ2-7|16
CASSLLEGTGSYEQYF
TGTGCCAGCAGCCTCCTAGAGGGGACAGGGTCCTACGAGCAGTACTTC
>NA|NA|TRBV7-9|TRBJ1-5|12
CASSFNNQPQHF
TGTGCCAGCAGCTTTAACAATCAGCCCCAGCATTTT
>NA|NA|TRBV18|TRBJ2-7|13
CASSPDSRYEQYF
TGTGCCAGCTCACCGGACAGCCGATACGAGCAGTACTTC